This TCR beta chain comes out of a study of radiotherapy plus CTLA-4 blockade in lung cancer. About the study: Objective response was observed in about 19% of patients, and disease control in 31%. Overall study results and limits: The best prediction of response reportedly came from early blood T cell clone dynamics, with interferon-beta.

The method was immunoSEQ multiplex PCR; TCRdb's version includes in-frame clones alone and lacks a portion of them. The top ten clones hold 0.85% to 0.9% of a sample with tens of thousands of clones, about 87% of them seen once. CDR1 SGHTA and CDR2 FQGNSA come from the germline V gene. With 5 bases removed from V and 6 bases from J, the gap between germline ends came to 8 bases. CDR3 size: 11 residues. On this clone itself: Its cognate antigen is unknown.

The origin of this receptor is a human donor with non-small cell lung cancer who had stable disease on radiotherapy plus ipilimumab. This specimen consisted of peripheral blood, obtained from a patient treated with radiotherapy plus ipilimumab. The V gene is TRBV7-2, the J gene TRBJ2-7; the D is unclear. CDR3 nucleotides: TGTGCCAGCAGCCAGGCCTCCGAGCAGTACTTC. Its translation: CASSQASEQYF.